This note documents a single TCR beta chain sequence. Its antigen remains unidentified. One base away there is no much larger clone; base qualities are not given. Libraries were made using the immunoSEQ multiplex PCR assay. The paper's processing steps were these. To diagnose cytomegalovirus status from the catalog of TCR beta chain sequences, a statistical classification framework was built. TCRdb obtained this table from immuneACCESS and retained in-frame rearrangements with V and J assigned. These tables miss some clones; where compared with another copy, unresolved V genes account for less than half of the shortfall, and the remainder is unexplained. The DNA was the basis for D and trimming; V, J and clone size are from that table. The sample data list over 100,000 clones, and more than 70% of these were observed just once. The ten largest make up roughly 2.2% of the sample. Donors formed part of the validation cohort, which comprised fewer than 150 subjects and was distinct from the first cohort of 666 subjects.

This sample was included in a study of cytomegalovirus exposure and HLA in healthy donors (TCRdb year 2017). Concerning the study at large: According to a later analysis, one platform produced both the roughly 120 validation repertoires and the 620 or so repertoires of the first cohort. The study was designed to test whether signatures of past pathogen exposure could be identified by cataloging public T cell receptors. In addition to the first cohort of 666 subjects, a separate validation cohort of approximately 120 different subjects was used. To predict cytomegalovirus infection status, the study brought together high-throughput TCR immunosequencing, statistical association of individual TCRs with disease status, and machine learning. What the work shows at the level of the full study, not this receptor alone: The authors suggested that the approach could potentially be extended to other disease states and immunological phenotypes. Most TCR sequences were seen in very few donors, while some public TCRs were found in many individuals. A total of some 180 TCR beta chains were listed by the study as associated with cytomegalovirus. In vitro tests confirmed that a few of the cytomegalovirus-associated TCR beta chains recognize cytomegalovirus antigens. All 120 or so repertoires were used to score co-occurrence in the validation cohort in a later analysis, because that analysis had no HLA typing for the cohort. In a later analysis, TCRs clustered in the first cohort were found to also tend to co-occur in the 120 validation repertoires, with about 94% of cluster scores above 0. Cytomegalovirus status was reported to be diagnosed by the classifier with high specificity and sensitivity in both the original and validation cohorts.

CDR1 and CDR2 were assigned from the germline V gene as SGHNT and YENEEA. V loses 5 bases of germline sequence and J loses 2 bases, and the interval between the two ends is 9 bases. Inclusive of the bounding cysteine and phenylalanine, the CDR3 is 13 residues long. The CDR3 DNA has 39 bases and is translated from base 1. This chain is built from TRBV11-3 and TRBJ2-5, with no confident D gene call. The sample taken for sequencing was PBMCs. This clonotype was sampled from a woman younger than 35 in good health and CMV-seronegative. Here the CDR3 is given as CASSPGTQETQYF. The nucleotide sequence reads TGTGCCAGCAGCCCTGGCACGCAAGAGACCCAGTACTTC.